The 30 T cell receptor beta chains below come from one sample, sequenced in a study of blood T cell repertoires in COVID-19. This table comes from immunoSEQ multiplex PCR, and its TCRdb copy is limited to in-frame clones, with some not included. The profile shows 270,000 or so clones, approximately 88% of them singletons. Source material: PBMCs or T cells enriched from blood (not recorded which). The receptor source for this set is a woman in her 40s with acute COVID-19.

This clone was seen only once. CDR3 in amino acids: CASRAPLPAYEQYF. CDR3 sequence (DNA): TGTGCCAGCAGAGCTCCCTTACCCGCCTACGAGCAGTACTTC. This chain connects TRBV13 to TRBJ2-7; D call uncertain. V lost 6 bases and J 2 bases, leaving 14 bases between the germline ends. CDR3 length: 14 amino acids. The germline CDR1 and CDR2 sequences are PRHDT and FYEKMQ (reference sequence).

The chain is built from TRBV11-2 and TRBJ2-1; 14 nucleotides agree with TRBD2. The CDR3 loop spans 17 amino acids. V trimming: 6 bases; J trimming: 5 bases; junction bases outside the gene matches: 9. Germline V gene lookup returns CDR1 SGHAT and CDR2 FQNNGV. CDR3 nucleotides: TGTGCCAGCAGATCTGGACTAGCGGGAGGTACCAACAATGAGCAGTTCTTC. This gives the protein CASRSGLAGGTNNEQFF.

The chain uses TRBV10-3 and TRBJ2-6, with 13 bases identical to TRBD2. This CDR3 has 20 residues. The junction had 7 bases not matched to a gene; V was cut back by 2 bases and J by 0 bases. Germline V gene lookup returns CDR1 ENHRY and CDR2 SYGVKD. The CDR3 nucleotides are TGTGCCATCAGTGAGGGCCTGGGACTAGCGGGGAGCTCTGGGGCCAACGTCCTGACTTTC. Protein sequence: CAISEGLGLAGSSGANVLTF.

The chain couples TRBV27 to TRBJ2-1, with 8 positions matching TRBD2. Germline-derived CDR1 and CDR2 are MNHEY and SMNVEV (reference sequence). The CDR3 contains 16 residues. J gave up 9 bases and V 4 bases, and 14 bases lay outside the gene matches. As DNA, the CDR3 is TGTGCCAGCAGTTCCCCAACATGGACTAGCTTTGGTGAGCAGTTCTTC. Residues: CASSSPTWTSFGEQFF.

V usage is TRBV19 and J usage is TRBJ2-3; weak D call: TRBD2 (6 bases). CDR1 is LNHDA and CDR2 is SQIVND in the germline V gene (reference sequence). The V end lost 3 bases, the J end lost 5 bases, and 12 bases lay between the germline ends. The CDR3 is 14 amino acids. CDR3 nucleotide sequence: TGTGCCAGTAGTATTGGTCAGGGAGGAGATACGCAGTATTTT. It encodes CASSIGQGGDTQYF.

The CDR3: CATSDFRGKVGGELFF. For the CDR3, the DNA is TGTGCCACCAGTGATTTCCGCGGGAAGGTAGGCGGGGAGCTGTTTTTT. The gene calls are TRBV24-1 and TRBJ2-2, with D perhaps matching TRBD2 (6 bases). Trimming stripped 1 base from V and 7 bases from J, with 15 bases between. Looked up from germline, CDR1 is KGHDR and CDR2 is SFDVKD. There are 16 residues in the CDR3.

This rearrangement joins TRBV7-2 to TRBJ1-1, with D possibly being TRBD1 (5 bases). The V end was cut by 1 base, the J end by 5 bases, with 11 bases between. The V gene's germline CDR1 is SGHTA and CDR2 FQGNSA. This CDR3 comprises 14 residues. CDR3 nucleotides: TGTGCCAGCAGCTTAGACTGGACATTGACTGAAGCTTTCTTT. This codes for CASSLDWTLTEAFF.

The gene calls are TRBV6-5 and TRBJ1-5; D is perhaps TRBD1 (6 bases). CDR1 and CDR2 from the germline V gene are MNHEY and SVGAGI. Trimming pared 6 bases from V and 0 bases from J, leaving 9 bases between. The CDR3 runs to 14 residues. The CDR3 bases are TGTGCCAGCAGAAACAGGGCTAGCAATCAGCCCCAGCATTTT. This encodes CASRNRASNQPQHF.

The chain is built from TRBV2 and TRBJ2-1; the match to TRBD2 covers 9 bases. Germline trimming cut 5 bases from V and 8 bases from J; bases unmatched to any gene: 7. CDR1 is SNHLY, CDR2 FYNNEI, per germline. This CDR3 is 14 amino acids long. CDR3 DNA sequence: TGTGCCAGCAGTTGGACTAGCGAGAGGGATGAGCAGTTCTTC. Protein sequence: CASSWTSERDEQFF. The full variable domain, with the rest looked up from reference TRBV2 and TRBJ2-1, is EPEVTQTPSHQVTQMGQEVILRCVPISNHLYFYWYRQILGQKVEFLVSFYNNEISEKSEIFDDQFSVERPDGSNFTLKIRSTKLEDSAMYFCASSWTSERDEQFFGPGTRLTVL.

This chain joins TRBV9 and TRBJ2-3; 10 bases line up with TRBD2. J lost 3 bases, V lost 4 bases, and 5 bases had no gene match. The CDR3 contains 15 residues. The V gene's germline CDR1 is SGDLS and CDR2 YYNGEE. CDR3 nucleotides: TGTGCCAGCAGCCCTAGGACTAGCGGTACAGATACGCAGTATTTT. Residues: CASSPRTSGTDTQYF.

The chain carries TRBV7-9 and TRBJ2-7, with D hard to call. The length of the CDR3 is 15 residues. The germline CDR1 and CDR2 sequences are SEHNR and FQNEAQ (reference sequence). Between the trimmed V and J ends, which lost 5 bases and 0 bases, there was a span of 14 bases. The CDR3, as DNA: TGTGCCAGCAGCCATTATGCGGTGAGCTCCTACGAGCAGTACTTC. It encodes CASSHYAVSSYEQYF.

The gene calls are TRBV6-5 and TRBJ1-1; D ambiguous. Germline CDR1 is MNHEY and CDR2 is SVGAGI. The CDR3 spans 13 residues. The germline V and J ends were trimmed by 2 bases and 1 base, with 5 bases remaining between them. The CDR3 loop reads CASSYHGNTEAFF. DNA of the CDR3: TGTGCCAGCAGTTACCACGGGAACACTGAAGCTTTCTTT.

The chain links TRBV28 to TRBJ1-4; D unresolved. The CDR3 loop spans 14 amino acids. Germline assignment: CDR1 MDHEN and CDR2 SYDVKM. Trimming took 2 bases from V and 5 from J, leaving 9 bases between them. CDR3 in amino acids: CASSLGQINEKLFF. In DNA, the CDR3 is TGTGCCAGCAGTTTAGGTCAGATCAATGAAAAACTGTTTTTT.

The V call is TRBV28, the J call TRBJ2-1, with 14 bases aligning to TRBD2. V was pared by 6 bases and J by 7 bases, with 8 bases of the junction left unmatched. Germline-derived CDR1 and CDR2 are MDHEN and SYDVKM. The CDR3 has 16 amino acids. This chain's CDR3 is CASSIRTSGRRNEQFF. In nucleotides, the CDR3 is TGTGCCAGCAGCATAAGGACTAGCGGGAGGAGGAATGAGCAGTTCTTC.

The genes are TRBV9 and TRBJ1-2; tentatively, D is TRBD1 (5 bases). V gave up 3 bases and J gave up 1 base, with 13 bases separating them. There are 15 residues in the CDR3. Germline V gene sequence: CDR1 SGDLS, CDR2 YYNGEE. The CDR3 sequence: CASSGRDYINYGYTF. The DNA for the CDR3 is TGTGCCAGCAGCGGCCGGGACTATATTAACTATGGCTACACCTTC.

This clone was seen a handful of times. CDR3 amino acids: CAWSVAFSTEAFF. DNA of the CDR3: TGTGCCTGGAGCGTAGCATTTAGCACTGAAGCTTTCTTT. The rearrangement links TRBV30 to TRBJ1-1; no firm D call. V shed 3 bases and J shed 4 bases, with 12 bases lying between them. Per germline, CDR1 GTSNPN and CDR2 SVGIG (reference sequence). CDR3 length: 13 residues.

The chain joins TRBV28 to TRBJ1-3; D is ambiguous. The CDR3 is 17 amino acids. V lost 4 bases to trimming and J lost 3 bases, with 19 bases between them. The germline V gene has CDR1 MDHEN and CDR2 SYDVKM. CDR3 nucleotides: TGTGCCAGCAGTTACCATCCGGCGGATTACAATGGAAACACCATATATTTT. Its protein product is CASSYHPADYNGNTIYF.

This clone was found a few times. The chain couples TRBV9 to TRBJ2-3; D remains unclear. The CDR3 is 12 amino acids. V shed 2 bases and J shed 4 bases, with 5 bases lying between them. CDR1 and CDR2 from the germline V gene are SGDLS and YYNGEE. The CDR3 spells CASSVSSDTQYF. The CDR3 nucleotides are TGTGCCAGCAGCGTGAGCTCAGATACGCAGTATTTT.

This clone was seen a handful of times. The V gene is TRBV19, the J gene TRBJ1-2; 10 bases agree with TRBD1. The CDR3 sequence is 15 residues long. J gave up 3 bases and V 4 bases, and 5 bases lay outside the gene matches. Germline V gene lookup returns CDR1 LNHDA and CDR2 SQIVND (reference sequence). CDR3 protein: CASSTDRGQYYGYTF. CDR3 nucleotide sequence: TGTGCCAGTAGTACCGACAGGGGGCAATACTATGGCTACACCTTC.

This clone came up once. This chain uses TRBV28 with TRBJ2-1; 13 positions agree with TRBD2. The CDR3 extends over 20 amino acids. Germline loops: CDR1 MDHEN, CDR2 SYDVKM. With 5 bases clipped from V and 4 bases from J, the junction kept 17 bases outside the gene matches. The CDR3 reads CASSRTPGLAGFRGYNEQFF. The DNA of the CDR3 is TGTGCCAGCAGTCGAACACCGGGACTAGCGGGATTTCGAGGGTACAATGAGCAGTTCTTC.

The chain is built from TRBV12-3 or TRBV12-4 and TRBJ2-7; D remains ambiguous. The CDR3 is made up of 11 amino acids. The ends were cut back, 1 base at V and 9 bases at J, with 7 bases in the middle. CDR3 coding DNA: TGTGCCAGCAGTTTAGGGAACAGGCAGTACTTC. Its translation: CASSLGNRQYF.

J is TRBJ1-2 and V is TRBV19; 7 bases line up with TRBD1. CDR1 and CDR2 from the germline V gene are LNHDA and SQIVND (reference sequence). V trimming: 3 bases; J trimming: 8 bases; junction bases outside the gene matches: 9. CDR3 length: 14 amino acids. CDR3 region: CASSIGGGEYGYTF. The CDR3 region has the DNA TGTGCCAGTAGTATCGGAGGGGGCGAGTACGGCTACACCTTC.

This clone has only one observation. The CDR3 region has the DNA TGTGCCAGCAGCCAAGATCAACTAGCGGGAGTAATTGAGCAGTTCTTC. Amino acid sequence: CASSQDQLAGVIEQFF. The V and J genes are TRBV4-2 and TRBJ2-1; the match to TRBD2 covers 11 bases. The CDR3 sequence is 16 residues long. The ends lost 0 bases at V and 9 bases at J; junction bases unmatched: 7. Germline CDR1 is LGHNA and CDR2 is YNFKEQ.

The chain links TRBV5-1 to TRBJ1-2; D is possibly TRBD1 (6 bases). This CDR3 is built from 14 residues. Germline V gene sequence: CDR1 SGHRS, CDR2 YFSETQ. Trimming took off 1 base at V and 4 bases at J, with 11 bases between the two ends. Here the CDR3 reads CASSLMGAGYGYTF. The CDR3 DNA follows: TGCGCCAGCAGCTTGATGGGGGCGGGCTATGGCTACACCTTC. The whole variable domain, remainder taken from reference TRBV5-1 and TRBJ1-2, is KAGVTQTPRYLIKTRGQQVTLSCSPISGHRSVSWYQQTPGQGLQFLFEYFSETQRNKGNFPGRFSGRQFSNSRSEMNVSTLELGDSALYLCASSLMGAGYGYTFGSGTRLTVV.

The rearrangement links TRBV4-1 to TRBJ1-1; no definite D call. The V end lost 4 bases, the J end lost 3 bases, and 15 bases lay between the germline ends. The V gene's germline CDR1 is MGHRA and CDR2 YSYEKL. The CDR3 covers 15 residues. The CDR3 reads CASSPLLEVDTEAFF. The CDR3 nucleotides read TGCGCCAGCAGCCCGCTTTTGGAGGTGGACACTGAAGCTTTCTTT.

The rearrangement joins TRBV4-2 to TRBJ2-7; 11 nucleotides align to TRBD2. V dropped 2 bases and J dropped 5; count of bases not matched to a gene: 2. CDR1 LGHNA and CDR2 YNFKEQ come from the germline V gene. The CDR3 sequence is 14 residues long. DNA for the CDR3: TGTGCCAGCAGCCAACCTAGCGGGAGGAACGAGCAGTACTTC. Its protein is CASSQPSGRNEQYF.

The rearrangement joins TRBV19 to TRBJ1-2; 8 nucleotides align to TRBD1. V shed 3 bases, J shed 4 bases, and the junction held 1 base outside the gene matches. The CDR3 is 13 residues long. Germline loops: CDR1 LNHDA, CDR2 SQIVND (reference sequence). CDR3 loop: CASSMTGAYGYTF. For the CDR3, the DNA is TGTGCCAGTAGTATGACAGGGGCCTATGGCTACACCTTC.

This clone was detected only once. The chain employs TRBV29-1 and TRBJ2-3; 7 nucleotides align to TRBD1. Germline V CDR1 and CDR2: SQVTM, ANQGSEA. V lost 2 bases and J lost 3; bases outside the gene matches: 5. This CDR3 is 14 amino acids long. The CDR3 nucleotides read TGCAGCGTTGAAAAGACAGGGCCAACAGATACGCAGTATTTT. This sequence encodes CSVEKTGPTDTQYF.

The chain uses TRBV6-5 and TRBJ1-2; weak D call: TRBD1 (6 bases). CDR3 length: 13 residues. Germline lookup yields CDR1 MNHEY and CDR2 SVGAGI. The ends were cut back, 6 bases at V and 6 bases at J, with 14 bases in the middle. This chain's CDR3 is CASRPGHSDGYTF. Here the CDR3 DNA reads TGTGCCAGCAGGCCGGGACACTCTGATGGCTACACCTTC.

This chain uses TRBV7-2 with TRBJ1-5; D gene uncertain. Germline CDR1 is SGHTA and CDR2 is FQGNSA. The CDR3 covers 14 residues. V lost 4 bases and J lost 0, with 7 bases in between. The CDR3 spells CASSSQNSNQPQHF. CDR3 nucleotide sequence: TGTGCCAGCAGCTCACAGAATAGCAATCAGCCCCAGCATTTT.